Presented here are 31 T cell receptor beta chains from one specimen sequenced in a study of CD8+ T cells in alopecia areata. Scientists pooled cutaneous lymph node cells and sorted them on CD4, CD8alpha, NKG2D, NKG2ACE and other markers. Reverse transcription of extracted RNA yielded cDNA, which provided the sequencing template. Sequencing used immunoSEQ multiplex PCR; TCRdb keeps in-frame clones, though not all of them. The sample lists 15,000 to 20,000 clones, none appearing once, the ten largest making up approximately 31%. Sequencing was performed on CD8+ T cells sorted from a lymph node. The source is a C3H/HeJ mouse with alopecia areata. Mice of this strain are of MHC haplotype H2-k.

This clone was counted many times. The gene symbols are mouse symbols. The CDR3 bases that were read are TGTGCCAGCAGTGATGCCTCAGGGGAAGAC. It yields the protein CASSDASGED. The entire CDR3 is CASSDASGEDTQYF. The chain joins TRBV13-3 to TRBJ2-5; D is perhaps TRBD1 (6 bases). The read gets to within 4 residues of the CDR3 end, and the germline J gene fills in the rest. The CDR3 totals 14 residues. Germline V gene lookup returns CDR1 NNHDY and CDR2 SYVADS.

A word on this clone: All gene names here are mouse names. The CDR3 end lies 4 residues beyond the end of the read and is filled in from the germline J gene. V and J are TRBV19 and TRBJ2-5; 7 bases map to TRBD1. CDR1 is FNHDT, CDR2 SITEND, per germline (reference sequence). Trimming took 2 bases from V and 3 from J; bases not matched to a gene: 9. The CDR3 contains 16 residues. The part of the CDR3 DNA that was read is TGTGCCAGCAGTATGCTCGGGCAGGGGGATCAAGAC. The encoded protein is CASSMLGQGDQD. From start to end, the CDR3 is CASSMLGQGDQDTQYF.

By proportion, this clone is medium-sized. Gene and germline names: mouse. The read terminates 4 residues before the CDR3 end, so the remaining end is supplied by the germline J gene. The chain links TRBV1 to TRBJ1-5, with D possibly being TRBD1 (5 bases). The CDR3 consists of 14 residues. The germline CDR1 and CDR2 sequences are NSQYPW and LRSPGD (reference sequence). CDR3 protein: CTCRAQGPTQAPLF. CDR3 DNA (partial): TGCACCTGCAGGGCTCAGGGTCCCACACAA.

This clone was seen a few times. Gene names denote mouse genes. The CDR3 goes on 4 residues after the read ends, and that part is filled in from the germline J gene. The chain is built from TRBV13-1 and TRBJ2-7; D gene uncertain. Trimming cost V 0 bases and J 3 bases, with 4 bases left between them. The CDR3 is 12 residues long. The germline CDR1 and CDR2 sequences are NSHNY and SYGAGN. The CDR3 reads CASSDGVYEQYF. Incomplete CDR3 DNA: TGTGCCAGCAGTGATGGTGTCTAT.

Points on this clone: Gene names follow the mouse nomenclature. Read sequence stops 4 residues before the CDR3 end, and the germline J gene provides the missing end. This chain joins TRBV5 and TRBJ2-1; the match to TRBD2 covers 11 bases. The CDR3 contains 15 residues. From germline, CDR1 is LGHNA and CDR2 YNLKQL (reference sequence). The V and J ends lost 4 bases and 6 bases, in that order; junction bases with no gene match: 5. The CDR3 bases that were read are TGTGCCAGCAGCCCTCGACTGGGGGGGGGTGCT. It yields the protein CASSPRLGGGA. The entire CDR3 protein reads CASSPRLGGGAEQFF.

This clone was seen ten or more times. The genes and germline here are from mouse. Read coverage stops 4 residues before the CDR3 terminus; the germline J gene supplies the remainder. The chain employs TRBV13-3 and TRBJ2-3, with 14 bases that match TRBD2. J lost 1 base, V lost 1 base, and 5 bases had no gene match. Germline V gene sequence: CDR1 NNHDY, CDR2 SYVADS. There are 18 residues in the CDR3. CDR3 bases read: TGTGCCAGCAGTGATAAGGGACTGGGGGGGCTGGGTGCAGAA. It is translated as CASSDKGLGGLGAE. The full CDR3 protein reads CASSDKGLGGLGAETLYF.

This clone was observed a few times. Gene names refer to mouse genes. The read ends 4 residues early relative to the CDR3; the germline J gene fills the gap. Other DNA sequences of this sample code for an identical CDR3. The chain joins TRBV14 to TRBJ2-1, with 8 bases matching TRBD1. The germline gives CDR1 SGHDT, CDR2 FRDEAV. The CDR3 spans 14 residues. J was trimmed by 2 bases and V by 4 bases; bases with no gene match: 2. CDR3 sequence: CASSTGGDYAEQFF. Partial CDR3 DNA: TGTGCCAGCAGTACAGGGGGAGACTATGCT.

This clone was detected many times. Gene labels here are mouse ones. The read halts 4 residues ahead of the CDR3 end, with the missing end drawn from the germline J gene. The same CDR3 also results from other DNA sequences found in this sample. J is TRBJ2-7 and V is TRBV13-3, with a possible D match to TRBD1 (6 bases). Germline values: CDR1 NNHDY, CDR2 SYVADS. V lost 3 bases, J lost 0 bases, and 10 bases lay in between. CDR3 size: 14 residues. CDR3 sequence: CASSGGQSSYEQYF. CDR3 DNA (partial): TGTGCCAGCAGTGGGGGACAAAGCTCCTAT.

Turning to this clone: The listed genes are named as in mouse. Read sequence stops 4 residues before the CDR3 end, and the germline J gene provides the missing end. This chain uses TRBV13-2 with TRBJ1-4; TRBD1 might be the D (6 bases). The CDR3 is 14 residues long. Looked up from germline, CDR1 is NNHNN and CDR2 is SYGAGS (reference sequence). The CDR3 spells CASGEGRGRERLFF. CDR3 DNA (partial): TGTGCCAGCGGTGAGGGCAGGGGACGCGAA.

This clone was found many times. Gene and germline names: mouse. The CDR3 here is CASSDVRGISNERLFF. CDR3 DNA (partial): TGTGCCAGCAGTGACGTCAGGGGTATTTCCAACGAA. The chain couples TRBV13-3 to TRBJ1-4; tentative D call: TRBD1 (6 bases). With the read ending 4 residues before the CDR3 end, the germline J gene is used to fill in that end. The germline V and J ends were trimmed by 2 bases and 0 bases, with 11 bases remaining between them. This CDR3 comprises 16 residues. Germline assignment: CDR1 NNHDY and CDR2 SYVADS.

Notes on this clone: Gene names and germline refer to mouse. The read stops 4 residues short of the end of the CDR3; the missing end is completed from the germline J gene. The chain recombines TRBV13-2 with TRBJ1-1, with 12 bases that match TRBD1. Trimming at V came to 3 bases and at J to 3 bases, leaving 6 bases not matched to a gene. The CDR3 runs to 16 residues. CDR1 and CDR2 from the germline V gene are NNHNN and SYGAGS (reference sequence). The CDR3 reads CASGAPGQGAYTEVFF. The CDR3 bases that were read are TGTGCCAGCGGTGCACCGGGACAGGGGGCATACACA.

This clone has a count of ten or more. TCRdb's protein does not match the DNA translation at residue 15; the protein provided is translated from the DNA. The germline and genes are mouse ones. The read falls 3 residues short of the CDR3 end, and the missing part is taken from the germline J gene. The rearrangement uses TRBV13-3 and TRBJ1-6; 10 bases match TRBD1. TRBJ1-6 is an ORF; its function is uncertain. Germline V gene data show CDR1 as NNHDY and CDR2 as SYVADS. CDR3 size: 18 residues. V lost 5 bases and J lost 0; bases outside the gene matches: 8. The chain's CDR3 is CASRTGGAYNSYNSPLYF. The CDR3 DNA, read in part, is TGTGCCAGCAGGACAGGGGGCGCCTATAATTCCTATAATTCGCCC.

This clone was seen many times. Mouse names are used for the genes. The sequence runs out 4 residues before the end of the CDR3; the remainder is reconstructed from the germline J gene. The chain joins TRBV19 to TRBJ1-4; 10 nucleotides match TRBD1. J lost 6 bases, V lost 4 bases, and 3 bases had no gene match. The V gene's germline CDR1 is FNHDT and CDR2 SITEND (reference sequence). The CDR3 totals 14 residues. The part of the CDR3 DNA that was read is TGTGCCAGCAGTCTCGGGACAGGGGACGAA. Protein sequence: CASSLGTGDE. The entire CDR3 reads CASSLGTGDERLFF.

A few counts support this clone. Any gene name here is a mouse gene name. Read data end 4 residues before the CDR3 end; the end is taken from the germline J gene. This chain joins TRBV13-2 and TRBJ1-1; D is possibly TRBD1 (6 bases). Germline values: CDR1 NNHNN, CDR2 SYGAGS (reference sequence). The length of the CDR3 is 15 residues. The V and J ends lost 0 bases and 0 bases respectively, with 9 bases between them. CDR3 DNA, as far as it was read: TGTGCCAGCGGTGATGAGTGGACAGCAAACACA. It is translated as CASGDEWTANT. The entire CDR3 reads CASGDEWTANTEVFF.

On this clone itself: Genes and germline come from the mouse. The CDR3 end is not reached by the read, which stops 4 residues before it; the germline J gene fills it in. This chain links TRBV13-1 with TRBJ2-7; the match to TRBD2 covers 9 bases. Germline V gene sequence: CDR1 NSHNY, CDR2 SYGAGN. This CDR3 contains 13 residues. The CDR3 sequence is CASSAGTGYEQYF. Partial CDR3 DNA: TGTGCCAGCAGTGCCGGGACTGGGTAT.

About this clone itself: The genes and germline here are from mouse. Sequencing ends 4 residues short of the CDR3 end; the germline J gene provides the rest. The rearrangement links TRBV19 to TRBJ2-7, with 12 bases fitting TRBD2. J gave up 0 bases and V 4 bases, and 2 bases lay outside the gene matches. The CDR3 runs 15 residues. From germline, CDR1 is FNHDT and CDR2 SITEND (reference sequence). The CDR3 DNA, read in part, is TGTGCCAGCAGTGGGACTGGGGGGAACTCCTAT. Protein: CASSGTGGNSY. The complete CDR3 sequence is CASSGTGGNSYEQYF.

As regards this clone: Germline and genes: mouse. The read ends 4 residues shy of where the CDR3 ends; the end is completed using the germline J gene. The chain couples TRBV16 to TRBJ1-4; TRBD1 is a possible D gene (6 bases). The CDR3 consists of 17 residues. V was clipped by 3 bases and J by 1 base, with 15 bases between them. Germline values: CDR1 SGHSA, CDR2 FRNQAP. The sequenced CDR3 bases are TGTGCAAGCAGCTTTGGCCCCGAGGACAGTTCCAACGAA. It codes for CASSFGPEDSSNE. The full CDR3 sequence reads CASSFGPEDSSNERLFF.

About this clone itself: Gene names refer to mouse genes. The CDR3 is cut off 4 residues early in the read; its end comes from the germline J gene. This chain uses TRBV13-3 with TRBJ1-2; 10 bases are a match to TRBD1. With 5 bases clipped from V and 3 bases from J, the junction kept 4 bases outside the gene matches. The CDR3 length is 14 residues. Germline CDR1 reads NNHDY; CDR2 reads SYVADS. The sequenced CDR3 bases are TGTGCCAGCAGGGGGGACAGGGGAGACTCC. Its translation is CASRGDRGDS. The full CDR3 is CASRGDRGDSDYTF.

This clone was counted a few times. The germline and genes are mouse ones. Sequencing ends 4 residues short of the CDR3 end; the germline J gene provides the rest. The chain combines TRBV1 with TRBJ2-7; 10 bases agree with TRBD1. This CDR3 is 15 amino acids long. Germline lookup yields CDR1 NSQYPW and CDR2 LRSPGD (reference sequence). The CDR3 bases that were read are TGCACCTGCAGTGCAGCCCAGGACAGGGGGTAT. Protein product: CTCSAAQDRGY. The whole CDR3 protein reads CTCSAAQDRGYEQYF.

This clone was recorded at least ten times. Any gene name here is a mouse gene name. The CDR3 extends 4 residues past the end of the read, so its final part is completed from the germline J gene. The chain uses TRBV1 and TRBJ2-4; D may be TRBD1 (5 bases). V was pared by 0 bases and J by 1 base, with 5 bases between. The CDR3 extends over 14 amino acids. CDR1 is NSQYPW, CDR2 LRSPGD, per germline (reference sequence). The sequenced CDR3 bases are TGCACCTGCAGTGCAGACAGGGGTCAAAAC. Translated, it gives CTCSADRGQN. The entire CDR3 is CTCSADRGQNTLYF. The full variable domain, rest sourced from reference TRBV1 and TRBJ2-4, is VTLLEQNPRWRLVPRGQAVNLRCILKNSQYPWMSWYQQDLQKQLQWLFTLRSPGDKEVKSLPGADYLATRVTDTELRLQVANMSQGRTLYCTCSADRGQNTLYFGAGTRLSVL.

A remark on this clone: The gene names here belong to mouse. The CDR3 goes on 4 residues after the read ends, and that part is filled in from the germline J gene. V usage is TRBV19 and J usage is TRBJ2-7; 7 bases are a match to TRBD2. In germline, CDR1 is FNHDT, CDR2 SITEND (reference sequence). The CDR3 is 15 residues long. Trimming at V came to 3 bases and at J to 0 bases, leaving 6 bases not matched to a gene. The CDR3 bases that were read are TGTGCCAGCAGTACCATCTGGGGGAGCTCCTAT. Encoded protein: CASSTIWGSSY. Given in full, the CDR3 is CASSTIWGSSYEQYF.

This clone was counted only a few times. The genes are named according to mouse. Here the CDR3 reads CTCSATGYEQYF. The sequenced part of the CDR3 DNA is TGCACCTGCAGTGCGACAGGGTAT. The chain recombines TRBV1 with TRBJ2-7; 7 nucleotides align to TRBD1. The read stops 4 residues short of the end of the CDR3; the missing end is completed from the germline J gene. This CDR3 has 12 residues. Looked up from germline, CDR1 is NSQYPW and CDR2 is LRSPGD (reference sequence).

At least ten counts were recorded for this clone. Each gene name is a mouse one. The CDR3 end is not reached by the read, which stops 4 residues before it; the germline J gene fills it in. This chain connects TRBV13-3 to TRBJ1-4, with 10 bases identical to TRBD1. The CDR3 spans 14 residues. The germline CDR1 and CDR2 sequences are NNHDY and SYVADS. CDR3 residues: CASSSGQGFERLFF. The part of the CDR3 DNA that was read is TGTGCCAGCAGTTCGGGACAGGGGTTCGAA.

This clone was seen more than once but under ten times. Gene names refer to mouse genes. From the germline J gene comes the end of the CDR3, since the read stops 4 residues before it. The V and J genes are TRBV13-1 and TRBJ2-4; a weak D match, TRBD1 (6 bases). From germline, CDR1 is NSHNY and CDR2 SYGAGN. V was pared by 1 base and J by 0 bases, with 9 bases between. This CDR3 comprises 15 residues. CDR3 residues: CASSDLRGSQNTLYF. CDR3 bases read: TGTGCCAGCAGTGATCTCAGGGGTAGTCAAAAC.

This clone has just a few counts. The genes are named according to mouse. The CDR3 end lies 4 residues beyond the end of the read and is filled in from the germline J gene. The genes are TRBV19 and TRBJ1-2, with D tentatively TRBD1 (6 bases). The CDR3 consists of 14 residues. Germline V gene sequence: CDR1 FNHDT, CDR2 SITEND (reference sequence). With 2 bases removed from V and 0 bases from J, the gap between germline ends came to 8 bases. The CDR3 reads CASSMRGTNSDYTF. The CDR3 bases that were read are TGTGCCAGCAGTATGAGGGGGACAAACTCC.

With respect to this clone: Any gene name here is a mouse gene name. The read finishes 4 residues shy of the CDR3 end, and the germline J gene is used to complete it. The chain uses TRBV19 and TRBJ2-7, with D perhaps TRBD1 (6 bases). CDR1 is FNHDT, CDR2 SITEND, per germline (reference sequence). This CDR3 comprises 14 residues. V lost 0 bases and J lost 2, with 9 bases in between. This chain's CDR3 is CASSIARTAYEQYF. The CDR3 DNA, read in part, is TGTGCCAGCAGTATAGCTAGGACAGCCTAT.

With regard to this clone: Gene names and germline refer to mouse. The read ends 4 residues early relative to the CDR3; the germline J gene fills the gap. V is TRBV17 and J is TRBJ2-3; 9 bases align to TRBD2. The CDR3 sequence is 14 residues long. The V and J ends lost 2 bases and 3 bases, in that order; junction bases with no gene match: 0. Germline CDR1 is MNHDT and CDR2 is YYDKIL. Here the CDR3 reads CASSRTGGAETLYF. The sequenced CDR3 bases are TGTGCTAGCAGTAGAACTGGGGGGGCAGAA.

This clone has more than one count but fewer than ten. Gene names and germline refer to mouse. The observed sequence ends 4 residues before the CDR3 terminus, with the missing tail filled in from the germline J gene. This chain connects TRBV16 to TRBJ1-2; 8 bases align to TRBD1. The germline V gene encodes CDR1 SGHSA and CDR2 FRNQAP. The CDR3 covers 13 residues. V was pared by 4 bases and J by 4 bases, with 2 bases of the junction left unmatched. The CDR3 is CASSYGTGSDYTF. The CDR3 DNA, read in part, is TGTGCAAGCAGCTACGGGACAGGCTCC.

Points on this clone: Each gene name is a mouse one. The read stops 4 residues short of the end of the CDR3; the missing end is completed from the germline J gene. The rearrangement uses TRBV1 and TRBJ1-4; 8 nucleotides line up with TRBD1. The V and J ends lost 6 bases and 6 bases, in that order; junction bases with no gene match: 3. The germline V gene has CDR1 NSQYPW and CDR2 LRSPGD (reference sequence). The CDR3 loop spans 13 amino acids. Partial CDR3 DNA: TGCACCTGCAGGACGACAGGGGACGAA. Amino acids: CTCRTTGDE. The CDR3, in full, reads CTCRTTGDERLFF.

This clone was recorded at least ten times. All gene names here are mouse names. The read gets to within 4 residues of the CDR3 end, and the germline J gene fills in the rest. The rearrangement links TRBV1 to TRBJ1-2; D call uncertain. Deletions cut 1 base from V and 2 bases from J, with 5 bases between. Germline CDR1 reads NSQYPW; CDR2 reads LRSPGD (reference sequence). The CDR3 is 13 amino acids. Here the CDR3 reads CTCSAAQNSDYTF. CDR3 DNA (partial): TGCACCTGCAGTGCAGCCCAGAACTCC.

This clone was found a few times. Gene names follow the mouse nomenclature. The read ends 4 residues before the CDR3 terminus; that terminus is restored from the germline J gene. The V call is TRBV13-3, the J call TRBJ2-7; 10 bases fit TRBD2. Germline CDR1 and CDR2: NNHDY and SYVADS. CDR3 size: 17 residues. The V gene end was trimmed by 0 bases and the J gene end by 0 bases; junction bases not matched to a gene: 6. The CDR3 bases that were read are TGTGCCAGCAGTGATGCAGAGGGACTGGGGAGCTCCTAT. Its protein is CASSDAEGLGSSY. The whole CDR3 region reads CASSDAEGLGSSYEQYF.